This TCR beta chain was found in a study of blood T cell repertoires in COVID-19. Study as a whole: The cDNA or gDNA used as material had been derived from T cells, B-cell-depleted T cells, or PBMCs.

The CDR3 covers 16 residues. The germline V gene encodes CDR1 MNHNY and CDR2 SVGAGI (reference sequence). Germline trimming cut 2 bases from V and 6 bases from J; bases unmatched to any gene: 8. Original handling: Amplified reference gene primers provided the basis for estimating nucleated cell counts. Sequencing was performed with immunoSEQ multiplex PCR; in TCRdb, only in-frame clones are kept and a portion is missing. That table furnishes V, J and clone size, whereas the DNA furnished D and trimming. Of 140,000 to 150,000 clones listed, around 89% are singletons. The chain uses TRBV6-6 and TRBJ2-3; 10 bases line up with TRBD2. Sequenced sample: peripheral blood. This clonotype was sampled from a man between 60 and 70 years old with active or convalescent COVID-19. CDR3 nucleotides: TGTGCCAGCAGTTACGGGCTAGCGGGAGTATCCGATACGCAGTATTTT. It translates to CASSYGLAGVSDTQYF.